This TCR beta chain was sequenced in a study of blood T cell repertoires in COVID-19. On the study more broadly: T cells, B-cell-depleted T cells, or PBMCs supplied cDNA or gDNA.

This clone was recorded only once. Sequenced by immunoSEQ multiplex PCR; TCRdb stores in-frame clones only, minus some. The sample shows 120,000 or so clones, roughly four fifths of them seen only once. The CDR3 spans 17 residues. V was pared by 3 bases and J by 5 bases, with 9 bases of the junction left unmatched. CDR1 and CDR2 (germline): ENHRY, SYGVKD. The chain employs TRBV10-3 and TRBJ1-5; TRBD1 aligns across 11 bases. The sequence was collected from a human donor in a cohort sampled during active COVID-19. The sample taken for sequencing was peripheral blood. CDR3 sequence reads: CAISETDRGPRDQPQHF. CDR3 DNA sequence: TGTGCCATCAGTGAAACGGACAGGGGGCCAAGGGATCAGCCCCAGCATTTT.